The TCR beta chain described here comes from a study of T cell responses to AZD1222 COVID-19 vaccine. Overall study: The study pooled second doses at about 4 or about 12 weeks. Study-level results: The donor group comprised mostly white British people and more females; the analysis possibly underestimated clonal diversity. CD4 TCRs linked to vaccination spanned spike, dominating at 160-218 and 743-854. Spike-specific TCR breadth rose after two AZD1222 doses, and depth rose as well.

Trimming took 2 bases from V and 2 from J, leaving 16 bases between them. The CDR3 has 17 amino acids. Per the germline V gene, CDR1 is SNHLY and CDR2 is FYNNEI. The repertoire was sequenced with immunoSEQ multiplex PCR; TCRdb's copy has only in-frame clones and lacks some. The sample holds more than 95,000 clones; approximately 90% are singletons and the top ten take 7.2%. This clone came up once. Antigen specificity is unknown. Sample: peripheral blood, taken on day 0 of AZD1222 vaccination. The clonotype originates from an adult in good health. The V and J genes are TRBV2 and TRBJ1-5; D uncertain. The CDR3 nucleotides read TGTGCCAGCAGTGAAAGGAAGGGCTCGAGGGGCAATCAGCCCCAGCATTTT. Translation gives CASSERKGSRGNQPQHF.